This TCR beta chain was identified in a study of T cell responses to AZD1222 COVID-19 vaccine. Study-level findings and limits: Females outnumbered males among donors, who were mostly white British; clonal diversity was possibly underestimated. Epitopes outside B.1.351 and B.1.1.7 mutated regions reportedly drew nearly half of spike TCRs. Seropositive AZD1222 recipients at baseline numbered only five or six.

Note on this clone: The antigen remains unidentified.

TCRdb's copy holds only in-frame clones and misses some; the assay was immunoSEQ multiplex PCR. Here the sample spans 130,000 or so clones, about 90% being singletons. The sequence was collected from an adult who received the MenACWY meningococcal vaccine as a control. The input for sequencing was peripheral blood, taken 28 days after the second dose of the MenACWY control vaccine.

This CDR3 is CASSGGQGQETQYF. The CDR3 bases are TGCGCCAGCAGCGGGGGACAGGGACAAGAGACCCAGTACTTC. The chain joins TRBV5-1 to TRBJ2-5; TRBD1 aligns across 9 bases. Germline V gene sequence: CDR1 SGHRS, CDR2 YFSETQ. The V and J ends lost 4 bases and 2 bases, in that order; junction bases with no gene match: 3. This CDR3 region has 14 residues.